The T cell receptor (beta chain) described here comes from a study of T cells in lung cancer brain metastases (dated by TCRdb to the late 2010s). In the study overall: About 85% of the 20 patients had a history of tobacco use, with a median of approximately 36 pack-years. Of the 20 or so patients, approximately 19 received no interval therapy between resection of the primary and resection of the metastasis. A median interval of roughly 370 days was observed between acquisition of the primary and brain metastasis specimens. The study compared TCR beta CDR3 repertoires of fully resected primary non-small cell lung cancers with those of paired brain metastases. The cohort comprised around 20 patients contributing approximately 40 specimens, one primary lung lesion and one brain metastasis each. A median age at first diagnosis of about 52 years was recorded for the patients, of whom 9 were male and about a dozen were female. DNA integrity number averaged around 3.8 in both primary and metastatic specimens, with no significant difference between sites. What the research found in general, with its limitations: Most clones were specific to a single lesion, and overlap between paired lesions was limited (mean Morisita index approximately 0.24). The ten most abundant clones accounted for a significantly larger fraction of the repertoire in brain metastases than in primaries, which suggests clonal expansion. Significantly fewer unique productive clones were found in brain metastases than in paired primaries (median around 1,400 versus 4,600). The study could not control for the effects of preoperative corticosteroids on T cell infiltration in brain metastases. DNA fragmentation in the FFPE samples may have kept the complete infiltrating T cell repertoire from being retrieved.

Resection was performed in the patients for synchronous oligometastatic disease or for delayed recurrence of a solitary brain metastasis. Patients with a history of multiple malignancies were excluded so that cancers other than NSCLC would not be included. Tumor areas were macrodissected from roughly 5 deparaffinized roughly 10 um unstained sections under guidance from marked H&E slides. Every specimen was formalin-fixed and paraffin-embedded (FFPE). The AllPrep DNA/RNA FFPE Kit was used to extract genomic DNA. Between roughly 2 and 5 ug genomic DNA was input per sample, and equal DNA input was given to paired samples. TCR beta libraries were constructed with the immunoSEQ hsTCRbeta Kit, which uses multiplexed V and J gene primers in two PCR steps. Pooled libraries with positive and negative controls were sequenced on an Illumina MiSeq using a 100-cycle paired-end protocol. The source study handled its data this way. The immunoSEQ vendor processed the raw data into normalized, annotated TCR beta repertoire reports. Richness was counted as unique clones by nucleotide sequence, and total richness was extrapolated with the iChao1 and Efron-Thisted estimators. To characterize and compare the paired lesions, the analysis used Pielou's evenness, Simpson's index, the proportional abundance of the top-ten clones, and the Morisita overlap index. The table was pulled from immuneACCESS by TCRdb, which kept in-frame rearrangements only. Such tables lose some clones; where checked, under half of the loss comes from unresolved V genes, and the rest has no known cause. V and J calls and clone size follow that table, whereas D and trimming were derived from the DNA. A total of about 2,800 clones appear in this sample, approximately 91% of them only once. The top ten clonotypes cover 4.4% of the sample.

The germline V gene yields MNHNS for CDR1 and SASEGT for CDR2. V and J lose 4 bases and 0 bases, and a span of 16 bases separates them. The CDR3 contains 16 residues, cysteine and phenylalanine counted. The CDR3 DNA has 48 bases and is translated from base 1. A note on this clone: The target of this receptor is not known. The record has no base qualities; no much larger clone is one base away.

Recombination linked TRBV6-1 to TRBJ2-7; the D segment could be TRBD2, given 5 matching bases. This TCR was sampled from a woman aged 50 to 65 with non-small cell lung cancer. Sequencing was carried out using tumor tissue from the primary lung tumor. Per the publication, the cell subset or site label means: primary lung cancer lesion. In nucleotide form, the sequence is TGTGCCAGCAGTGTGGCCGGGGTCCCCGACTCCTACGAGCAGTACTTC. This codes for CASSVAGVPDSYEQYF.